A single sample gave rise to the 7 T cell receptor beta chains below, sequenced in a study of blood T cell repertoires in COVID-19. Profiled with immunoSEQ multiplex PCR; TCRdb holds only in-frame clones, not every one. The sample comprises over 250,000 clones, around 86% of which are singletons, and about 2.7% rests with the top ten. Material for sequencing was PBMCs or T cells enriched from blood (not recorded which). The receptor source for this set is a woman aged 18-35 years who had recovered from COVID-19.

DNA for the CDR3: TGTGCCAGCAGCCCTCGAGAGGGGGAGAATAATGAGCAGTTCTTC. It translates to CASSPREGENNEQFF. The chain is built from TRBV7-3 and TRBJ2-1, with D maybe TRBD1 (6 bases). Germline V gives CDR1 SGHTA, CDR2 FQGTGA. Trimming stripped 5 bases from V and 7 bases from J, with 18 bases between. The CDR3 loop spans 15 amino acids.

The rearrangement uses TRBV5-6 and TRBJ2-2, with a weak D call TRBD2 (6 bases). V was trimmed by 2 bases and J by 9 bases, leaving 17 bases between them. This CDR3 has 15 residues. Germline V gene lookup returns CDR1 SGHDT and CDR2 YYEEEE. CDR3 loop: CASSFGGEVVRELFF. The CDR3 DNA sequence: TGTGCCAGCAGCTTTGGAGGGGAGGTGGTCAGGGAGCTGTTTTTT.

The chain is built from TRBV19 and TRBJ2-1; 16 bases agree with TRBD2. With 6 bases clipped from V and 8 bases from J, the junction kept 10 bases outside the gene matches. Germline V gene data show CDR1 as LNHDA and CDR2 as SQIVND (reference sequence). The CDR3 spans 17 residues. The CDR3, as DNA: TGTGCCAGTAGACATCCGGGACTAGCGGGAGGGGGCGATGAGCAGTTCTTC. As protein: CASRHPGLAGGGDEQFF.

The chain has TRBV2 and TRBJ1-4; no reliable D call. From germline, CDR1 is SNHLY and CDR2 FYNNEI. CDR3 length: 18 amino acids. The V end lost 5 bases, the J end lost 6 bases, and 25 bases lay between the germline ends. The CDR3 DNA reads as TGTGCCAGCAGTCATCGGGAATTGAATAGGGCGTCTGATGAAAAACTGTTTTTT. Translated: CASSHRELNRASDEKLFF.

This chain links TRBV11-3 with TRBJ1-2; D is possibly TRBD1 (6 bases). Germline V gene lookup returns CDR1 SGHNT and CDR2 YENEEA. The CDR3 is made up of 14 amino acids. Trimming cost V 1 base and J 4 bases, with 10 bases left between them. The CDR3 loop reads CASSLVVRGYGYTF. The CDR3, as DNA: TGTGCCAGCAGCTTAGTTGTCAGGGGCTATGGCTACACCTTC. Full variable domain (outside the CDR3, taken from reference TRBV11-3 and TRBJ1-2): EAGVVQSPRYKIIEKKQPVAFWCNPISGHNTLYWYLQNLGQGPELLIRYENEEAVDDSQLPKDRFSAERLKGVDSTLKIQPAELGDSAVYLCASSLVVRGYGYTFGSGTRLTVV.

This chain uses TRBV5-5 with TRBJ1-1; D remains unclear. CDR1 is SGHKS and CDR2 is YYEKEE in the germline V gene (reference sequence). The CDR3 runs to 15 residues. Between the trimmed V and J ends, which lost 2 bases and 1 base, there was a span of 12 bases. CDR3 nucleotide sequence: TGTGCCAGCAGCTTTTACTCGGGAGGGAACACTGAAGCTTTCTTT. Translating gives CASSFYSGGNTEAFF.

The CDR3 protein is CASSLGAGGDEQYF. The CDR3 nucleotides are TGTGCCAGCAGCTTAGGGGCGGGAGGAGATGAGCAGTACTTC. V is TRBV7-3 and J is TRBJ2-7, with 8 bases that match TRBD2. V shed 2 bases, J shed 7 bases, and the junction held 7 bases outside the gene matches. The germline gives CDR1 SGHTA, CDR2 FQGTGA. The CDR3 consists of 14 residues.